These 4 T cell receptor beta chains were all obtained from the same sample, sequenced in a study of patients and donors after allogeneic stem cell transplantation. One entry per CDR3 protein results from TCRdb running MiXCR on the RT-PCR reads. The sample contains some 960,000 distinct CDR3 sequences, about 20% of which appear only once. Sequenced: blood, either unsorted or a sorted T cell fraction (not recorded which). The receptors shown here come from a human donor who was either an allogeneic HSCT recipient or a stem cell or donor lymphocyte infusion donor (not recorded which). It is not recorded whose cells these are; they may come from a transplant donor.

This chain links TRBV20-1 with TRBJ2-4, with 11 bases aligning to TRBD2. V gave up 6 bases and J gave up 7 bases; unmatched junction bases: 14. The germline V gene has CDR1 DFQATT and CDR2 SNEGSKA (reference sequence). This CDR3 has 16 amino acids. The CDR3 DNA reads TGCAGTGCAGCTTTAGCGGGGGGGCCCGAGACGAACATTCAGTACTTC. It yields the protein CSAALAGGPETNIQYF.

This rearrangement joins TRBV20-1 to TRBJ2-7; D is ambiguous. Between the trimmed V and J ends, which lost 4 bases and 6 bases, there was a span of 10 bases. Germline CDR1 is DFQATT and CDR2 is SNEGSKA (reference sequence). This CDR3 has 11 amino acids. This CDR3 reads CSAMRRTEQYF. CDR3 nucleotide sequence: TGCAGTGCTATGAGACGTACCGAGCAGTACTTC.

CDR3 protein: CATSSSGTGLRTEAFF. CDR3 DNA sequence: TGTGCCACCAGCAGTTCCGGGACAGGGTTGCGCACTGAAGCTTTCTTT. This sequence joins TRBV15 and TRBJ1-1, with 9 positions matching TRBD1. CDR3 size: 16 residues. CDR1 is LNHNV, CDR2 YYDKDF, per germline (reference sequence). The ends lost 3 bases at V and 4 bases at J; junction bases unmatched: 9.

This clonotype was detected only a few times. The gene calls are TRBV6-2 or TRBV6-3 and TRBJ2-7; 8 bases are shared with TRBD2. The CDR3 has 15 residues. Germline V lookup: CDR1 MNHEY, CDR2 SVGEGT. Trimming removed 2 bases from V and 2 bases from J; junction bases left unmatched: 5. The CDR3, as DNA: TGTGCCAGCAGTTACAATAGCGGGAATACCTACGAGCAGTACTTC. It yields the protein CASSYNSGNTYEQYF.